This entry describes one T cell receptor beta chain. The CDR3 sequence is 15 residues long. Trimming took off 0 bases at V and 3 bases at J, with 13 bases between the two ends. Looked up from germline, CDR1 is SGHDT and CDR2 is YYEEEE. The data originate from a study of control samples from healthy donors and cancer patients. Produced via immunoSEQ multiplex PCR; TCRdb's table is partial and in-frame only. Among fewer than 200,000 clones listed, around 91% were seen once. The specimen sequenced was blood. The chain is built from TRBV5-6 and TRBJ2-7; no reliable D call. The origin of this receptor is a woman aged 45 to 65 in good health. CDR3 sequence: CASSLGSRLGYEQYF. CDR3 DNA sequence: TGTGCCAGCAGCTTGGGGAGTCGGTTGGGCTACGAGCAGTACTTC.